Listed below are T cell receptor beta chains from one sample, sequenced in a study of cytomegalovirus exposure and HLA in healthy donors. Profiling relied on immunoSEQ multiplex PCR, and the TCRdb table lists in-frame clones only, not all of them. The sample has 250,000 to 350,000 clones, roughly 89% seen once. The sequenced material came from PBMCs. These receptors all stem from a man aged 35 to 55 in good health and CMV-seropositive. CDR3s include the opening cysteine and the closing phenylalanine or tryptophan. Each record gives: D gene, J gene, V gene, CDR3 protein. A D gene is named only where the DNA matches it firmly.

D: TRBD1; J: TRBJ1-2; V: TRBV7-9; CDR3: CASSWQETRDRVLYGYTF
D: TRBD1; J: TRBJ2-7; V: TRBV5-1; CDR3: CASSLALVGQGNYEQYF
D: .; J: TRBJ2-5; V: TRBV18; CDR3: CASSPTRQETQYF
D: TRBD2; J: TRBJ2-3; V: TRBV5-1; CDR3: CASSRRTPLLAGSTDTQYF
D: .; J: TRBJ2-4; V: TRBV1; CDR3: CTSSHPGTRATLAKNIQYF
D: TRBD2; J: TRBJ2-1; V: TRBV7-3; CDR3: CASSPSPAGLDEQFF
D: TRBD2; J: TRBJ2-7; V: TRBV6-6; CDR3: CASSYGGRRYEQYF
D: .; J: TRBJ1-2; V: TRBV28; CDR3: CASSLRQDRGVYGYTF
D: TRBD1; J: TRBJ1-5; V: TRBV7-9; CDR3: CASSTTGGALFGSNQPQHF
D: .; J: TRBJ2-2; V: TRBV7-2; CDR3: CASSLRQLGTGELFF
D: TRBD1; J: TRBJ2-2; V: TRBV6-1; CDR3: CASSSGTVNTGELFF
D: .; J: TRBJ2-7; V: TRBV7-2; CDR3: CASSLVASGGEQYF
D: TRBD1; J: TRBJ1-5; V: TRBV2; CDR3: CASRDRGSNQPQHF
D: .; J: TRBJ1-5; V: TRBV27; CDR3: CASSFGRGNQPQHF
D: TRBD1; J: TRBJ2-7; V: TRBV30; CDR3: CAWSVGTGGDEQYF
D: .; J: TRBJ2-1; V: TRBV10-3; CDR3: CASARGAYNEQFF
D: .; J: TRBJ1-1; V: TRBV25-1; CDR3: CASSWTENTEAFF
D: TRBD1; J: TRBJ1-1; V: TRBV7-9; CDR3: CSSSPSGDRASKAEAFF
D: .; J: TRBJ2-5; V: TRBV4-1; CDR3: CASSPRTIEETQYF
D: .; J: TRBJ1-4; V: TRBV7-3; CDR3: CASSPPRRSATNEKLFF
D: TRBD1; J: TRBJ1-2; V: TRBV19; CDR3: CASSIGMTGSGISRGYTF
D: .; J: TRBJ2-2; V: TRBV2; CDR3: CASSEDRVGELFF
D: .; J: TRBJ2-5; V: TRBV5-1; CDR3: CASSLVRGRETQYF
D: TRBD1; J: TRBJ2-7; V: TRBV19; CDR3: CASSIGDRGSEQYF
D: TRBD2; J: TRBJ2-7; V: TRBV7-3; CDR3: CASSLGREEREQYF
D: TRBD2; J: TRBJ2-7; V: TRBV4-1; CDR3: CASSQASGRQYEQYF
D: .; J: TRBJ2-1; V: TRBV2; CDR3: CASARVTEQFF
D: .; J: TRBJ2-1; V: TRBV21-1; CDR3: CASSIKPGDNLYNEQFF
D: .; J: TRBJ2-7; V: TRBV30; CDR3: CAWSVGQAYEQYF
D: TRBD1; J: TRBJ2-1; V: TRBV9; CDR3: CASSVAATGYNEQFF
D: .; J: TRBJ1-2; V: TRBV7-2; CDR3: CASSFQGLDGYTF
D: TRBD1; J: TRBJ1-2; V: TRBV28; CDR3: CASSPDREAYGYTF
D: TRBD1; J: TRBJ1-2; V: TRBV28; CDR3: CASSLLSPGQSFYGYTF
D: TRBD1; J: TRBJ2-2; V: TRBV7-3; CDR3: CASSSSGTGGTGELFF
D: TRBD2; J: TRBJ2-7; V: TRBV27; CDR3: CASSPLTSGSYEQYF
D: .; J: TRBJ2-7; V: TRBV15; CDR3: CATSRARTATYEQYF
D: .; J: TRBJ1-2; V: TRBV5-1; CDR3: CASQGTNYGYTF
D: TRBD1; J: TRBJ1-5; V: TRBV28; CDR3: CASRTGQGVYDNQPQHF
D: .; J: TRBJ2-7; V: TRBV15; CDR3: CATSGGIFEQYF
D: TRBD1; J: TRBJ2-7; V: TRBV27; CDR3: CASSLKGQGAYEQYF